One T cell receptor (beta chain) is described in this entry. This entry comes from a study of response to subunit inactivated influenza vaccine. TCRdb itself ran the RT-PCR reads through MiXCR, one entry per CDR3 protein. Of 530,000 or so distinct CDR3 sequences detected, less than 15% appear once; the ten largest clones hold over 8.5%. Germline CDR1 SEHNR, CDR2 FQNEAQ (reference sequence). The CDR3 has 14 amino acids. The V and J ends lost 7 bases and 6 bases respectively, with 16 bases between them. The sequences come from PBMCs from blood, collected about 11 days after vaccination. This TCR was recovered from a man aged 50 or older who received an inactivated influenza vaccine. The V and J genes are TRBV7-9 and TRBJ1-5; D might be TRBD1 (6 bases). The CDR3 here is CASTPSGGPQPQHF. The CDR3 nucleotides read TGTGCCAGCACCCCATCCGGGGGCCCTCAGCCCCAGCATTTT.